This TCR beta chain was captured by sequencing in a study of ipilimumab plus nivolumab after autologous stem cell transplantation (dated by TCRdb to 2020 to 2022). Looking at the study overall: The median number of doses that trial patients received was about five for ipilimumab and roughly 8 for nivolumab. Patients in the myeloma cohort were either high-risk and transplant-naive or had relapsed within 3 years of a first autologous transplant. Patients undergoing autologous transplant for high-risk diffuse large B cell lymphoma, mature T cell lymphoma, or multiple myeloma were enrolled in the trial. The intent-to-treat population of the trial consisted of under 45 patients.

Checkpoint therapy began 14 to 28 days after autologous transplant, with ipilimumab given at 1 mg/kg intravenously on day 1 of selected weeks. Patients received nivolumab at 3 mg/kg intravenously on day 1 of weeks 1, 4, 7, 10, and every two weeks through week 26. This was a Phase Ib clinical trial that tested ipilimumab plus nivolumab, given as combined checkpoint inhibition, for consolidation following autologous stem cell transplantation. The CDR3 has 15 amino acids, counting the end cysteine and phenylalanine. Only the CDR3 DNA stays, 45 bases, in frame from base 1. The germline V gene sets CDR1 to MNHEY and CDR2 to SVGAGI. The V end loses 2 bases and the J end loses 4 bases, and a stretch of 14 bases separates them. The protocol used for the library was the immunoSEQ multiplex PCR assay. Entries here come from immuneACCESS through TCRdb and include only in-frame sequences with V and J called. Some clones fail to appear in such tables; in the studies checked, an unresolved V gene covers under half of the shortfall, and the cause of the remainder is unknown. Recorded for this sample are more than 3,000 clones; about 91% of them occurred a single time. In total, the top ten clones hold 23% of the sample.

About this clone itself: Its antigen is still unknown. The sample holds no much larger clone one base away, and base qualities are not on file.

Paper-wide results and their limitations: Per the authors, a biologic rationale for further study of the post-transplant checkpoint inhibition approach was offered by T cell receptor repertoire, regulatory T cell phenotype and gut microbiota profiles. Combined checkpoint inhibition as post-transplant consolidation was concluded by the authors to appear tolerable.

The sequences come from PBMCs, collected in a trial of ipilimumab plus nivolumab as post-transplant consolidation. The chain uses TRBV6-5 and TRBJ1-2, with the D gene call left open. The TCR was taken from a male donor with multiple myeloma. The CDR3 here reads CASSYRESHPYGYTF. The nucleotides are TGTGCCAGCAGTTACAGGGAATCCCACCCCTATGGCTACACCTTC.